These 26 T cell receptor beta chains were all obtained from the same sample, sequenced in a study of shared T cell receptors in the human thymus. Using immunoSEQ multiplex PCR, the repertoire was profiled, and TCRdb retains in-frame clones only, with some absent. The sample records some 700,000 clones, approximately 85% being singletons. A further study also used this sample, focusing on human thymus T cells.

Material for sequencing was thymocytes. These receptors were collected from a girl under two years old with a congenital heart defect.

The chain links TRBV11-3 to TRBJ2-1; no firm D call. Germline CDR1 SGHNT, CDR2 YENEEA. The V end was cut by 6 bases, the J end by 5 bases, with 5 bases between. This CDR3 has 11 amino acids. In DNA, the CDR3 is TGTGCCAGCAGTTCCAACAATGAGCAGTTCTTC. Protein sequence: CASSSNNEQFF.

CDR3 region: CASSRRRRNTEAFF. DNA of the CDR3: TGTGCCAGCAGTCGCAGACGGAGGAACACTGAAGCTTTCTTT. The chain joins TRBV5-6 to TRBJ1-1; D is ambiguous. Germline CDR1 and CDR2: SGHDT and YYEEEE. This CDR3 spans 14 amino acids. The germline V and J ends were trimmed by 5 bases and 1 base, with 12 bases remaining between them.

This clone was counted a single time. The chain combines TRBV29-1 with TRBJ1-1, with 12 bases identical to TRBD1. The CDR3 extends over 20 amino acids. Trimming removed 4 bases from V and 1 base from J; junction bases left unmatched: 19. Germline V gives CDR1 SQVTM, CDR2 ANQGSEA. This chain's CDR3 is CSVGPSPPGTGGGGNTEAFF. The CDR3 coding sequence is TGCAGCGTTGGCCCCTCCCCGCCCGGGACAGGGGGCGGTGGGAACACTGAAGCTTTCTTT.

In regard to this clone: Other DNA sequences from this sample encode an identical CDR3 as well. The rearrangement links TRBV29-1 to TRBJ2-1; maybe TRBD1 (6 bases). CDR3 length: 12 amino acids. CDR1 SQVTM and CDR2 ANQGSEA come from the germline V gene. Trimming shortened V by 3 bases and J by 7 bases, and 10 bases separated the two germline ends. CDR3 region: CSVDRGGNEQFF. The CDR3 nucleotides are TGCAGCGTTGACAGGGGCGGGAATGAGCAGTTCTTC.

The chain links TRBV5-5 to TRBJ1-1; TRBD1 might be the D (5 bases). The CDR3 consists of 12 residues. The germline gives CDR1 SGHKS, CDR2 YYEKEE (reference sequence). The V end was cut by 8 bases, the J end by 1 base, with 9 bases between. CDR3 loop: CASCRANTEAFF. The DNA for the CDR3 is TGTGCCAGTTGCAGGGCGAACACTGAAGCTTTCTTT.

The chain employs TRBV29-1 and TRBJ1-3; no clear D. The germline gives CDR1 SQVTM, CDR2 ANQGSEA. There are 13 residues in the CDR3. V lost 7 bases and J lost 0, with 10 bases in between. The CDR3, as DNA: TGCAGCGCGAACAGCTACTCTGGAAACACCATATATTTT. It codes for CSANSYSGNTIYF.

The chain carries TRBV7-3 and TRBJ2-3; 7 bases fit TRBD1. The V gene's germline CDR1 is SGHTA and CDR2 FQGTGA. The CDR3 is 14 residues long. V lost 9 bases and J lost 0; bases outside the gene matches: 6. CDR3 sequence reads: CARVRDSSTDTQYF. The CDR3 region has the DNA TGTGCCAGGGTCCGGGACAGTAGCACAGATACGCAGTATTTT. The full variable domain, its missing parts supplied by reference TRBV7-3 and TRBJ2-3, is GAGVSQTPSNKVTEKGKYVELRCDPISGHTALYWYRQSLGQGPEFLIYFQGTGAADDSGLPNDRFFAVRPEGSVSTLKIQRTERGDSAVYLCARVRDSSTDTQYFGPGTRLTVL.

The chain joins TRBV2 to TRBJ2-5; 10 bases match TRBD1. J gave up 5 bases and V 6 bases, and 9 bases lay outside the gene matches. The germline V gene has CDR1 SNHLY and CDR2 FYNNEI. The CDR3 is made up of 15 amino acids. As DNA, the CDR3 is TGTGCCAGCAGACCAGACAGGGGGCACTGGGAGACCCAGTACTTC. Its translation: CASRPDRGHWETQYF. Combining the CDR3 with reference TRBV2 and TRBJ2-5 gives the whole variable domain EPEVTQTPSHQVTQMGQEVILRCVPISNHLYFYWYRQILGQKVEFLVSFYNNEISEKSEIFDDQFSVERPDGSNFTLKIRSTKLEDSAMYFCASRPDRGHWETQYFGPGTRLLVL.

In nucleotides, the CDR3 is TGTGCCAGCAGTCGGACTACTAGCGGGGGGGCAAATGAGCAGTTCTTC. It specifies CASSRTTSGGANEQFF. The chain carries TRBV11-1 and TRBJ2-1, with TRBD2 matching 13 bases. The V and J ends lost 6 bases and 7 bases, in that order; junction bases with no gene match: 9. The CDR3 runs 16 residues. Germline CDR1 reads SGHAT; CDR2 reads FQDESV (reference sequence).

The chain is built from TRBV2 and TRBJ1-2, with D uncertain. The germline V gene encodes CDR1 SNHLY and CDR2 FYNNEI. The ends were cut back, 4 bases at V and 5 bases at J, with 14 bases in the middle. The CDR3 is made up of 14 amino acids. As DNA, the CDR3 is TGTGCCAGCAGTGCCCCCGATTCGGGGTATGGCTACACCTTC. It is translated as CASSAPDSGYGYTF.

This clone showed up just a few times. V gene TRBV27 combines with J gene TRBJ1-1, with unresolved D. The CDR3 contains 15 residues. CDR1 is MNHEY and CDR2 is SMNVEV in the germline V gene (reference sequence). V was shortened by 6 bases and J by 1 base, with 15 bases between the two germline ends. CDR3 coding DNA: TGTGCCAGCAGCCGTGACTGGCGAGGGAACACTGAAGCTTTCTTT. This sequence encodes CASSRDWRGNTEAFF.

The CDR3 here is CASSQGPSIGETQYF. In DNA, the CDR3 is TGCGCCAGCAGCCAAGGCCCTAGCATTGGGGAGACCCAGTACTTC. The chain joins TRBV4-1 to TRBJ2-5; a possible D gene is TRBD2 (5 bases). CDR3 size: 15 residues. With 1 base removed from V and 5 bases from J, the gap between germline ends came to 14 bases. CDR1 and CDR2 from the germline V gene are MGHRA and YSYEKL.

This clone was found a few times. V and J are TRBV5-5 and TRBJ2-5; perhaps TRBD2 as D (6 bases). This CDR3 contains 17 residues. V shed 4 bases and J shed 1 base, with 20 bases lying between them. CDR1 is SGHKS and CDR2 is YYEKEE in the germline V gene (reference sequence). The CDR3, as DNA: TGTGCCAGCAGCCCCGGCAATGGGAGAGCGGGCCAAGAGACCCAGTACTTC. The encoded protein is CASSPGNGRAGQETQYF.

J is TRBJ1-5 and V is TRBV7-6; 9 bases are shared with TRBD1. The germline V gene has CDR1 SGHVS and CDR2 FNYEAQ. J gave up 0 bases and V 5 bases, and 23 bases lay outside the gene matches. The CDR3 covers 22 residues. CDR3 nucleotide sequence: TGTGCCAGCAGCCCTGCCCCCCCCAAAGACAGGGGGGCCCACCATAGCAATCAGCCCCAGCATTTT. Translation: CASSPAPPKDRGAHHSNQPQHF.

This chain links TRBV14 with TRBJ2-1; maybe TRBD2 (6 bases). Trimming stripped 4 bases from V and 4 bases from J, with 8 bases between. CDR1 is SGHDN and CDR2 is FVKESK in the germline V gene. This CDR3 has 13 residues. In nucleotides, the CDR3 is TGTGCCAGCAGCCGGGACTCTTACAATGAGCAGTTCTTC. Translation: CASSRDSYNEQFF.

The rearrangement uses TRBV5-6 and TRBJ1-4; TRBD1 aligns across 8 bases. CDR1 is SGHDT and CDR2 is YYEEEE in the germline V gene. This CDR3 has 19 residues. Losses at the gene ends were 0 bases for V and 0 bases for J; bases not matched to a gene: 10. The CDR3 bases are TGTGCCAGCAGCTTGGCGGACAGGGAACTATGTGCAACTAATGAAAAACTGTTTTTT. Protein sequence: CASSLADRELCATNEKLFF.

CDR3 in amino acids: CASSYLSLFTGELFF. The DNA of the CDR3 is TGTGCCAGCAGCTACCTGTCACTTTTCACCGGGGAGCTGTTTTTT. This chain connects TRBV5-6 to TRBJ2-2; no clear D. V was pared by 3 bases and J by 4 bases, with 13 bases between. The CDR3 loop spans 15 amino acids. Germline V gene sequence: CDR1 SGHDT, CDR2 YYEEEE. The variable domain in full, completed from reference TRBV5-6 and TRBJ2-2, reads DAGVTQSPTHLIKTRGQQVTLRCSPKSGHDTVSWYQQALGQGPQFIFQYYEEEERQRGNFPDRFSGHQFPNYSSELNVNALLLGDSALYLCASSYLSLFTGELFFGEGSRLTVL.

The gene calls are TRBV11-2 and TRBJ1-2; no clear D gene. The CDR3 covers 17 residues. In germline, CDR1 is SGHAT, CDR2 FQNNGV. Trimming took 1 base from V and 5 from J, leaving 20 bases between them. CDR3 in DNA: TGTGCCAGCAGCTTAGGGAGGGTGCACGCGGCTATATATGGCTACACCTTC. Residues: CASSLGRVHAAIYGYTF.

The CDR3 reads CASSFCGKNKKIRETYEQYF. The CDR3 coding sequence is TGTGCCAGCAGTTTTTGTGGGAAAAATAAAAAAATCCGGGAGACTTACGAGCAGTACTTC. The genes are TRBV28 and TRBJ2-7; the D gene is possibly TRBD2 (6 bases). The germline gives CDR1 MDHEN, CDR2 SYDVKM. V lost 3 bases and J lost 4, with 31 bases in between. The CDR3 loop spans 20 amino acids.

V usage is TRBV19 and J usage is TRBJ1-1; 9 bases fit TRBD1. The CDR3 is 19 amino acids. Germline CDR1 reads LNHDA; CDR2 reads SQIVND (reference sequence). The ends lost 3 bases at V and 3 bases at J; junction bases unmatched: 17. This CDR3 reads CASSIRDRVGTGTDTEAFF. The CDR3, as DNA: TGTGCCAGTAGTATCCGGGACAGGGTAGGAACTGGTACCGACACTGAAGCTTTCTTT.

The V gene is TRBV2, the J gene TRBJ1-1; D might be TRBD1 (6 bases). The germline gives CDR1 SNHLY, CDR2 FYNNEI. V lost 0 bases to trimming and J lost 1 base, with 15 bases between them. The CDR3 covers 17 residues. The CDR3 DNA sequence: TGTGCCAGCAGTGAAGCGCTTCCGGACAGCTGGAACACTGAAGCTTTCTTT. Residues: CASSEALPDSWNTEAFF.

The rearrangement links TRBV2 to TRBJ2-3, with 9 bases lining up with TRBD1. CDR3 length: 13 residues. Unmatched junction bases numbered 3, after V lost 8 bases and J lost 3 bases. CDR1 and CDR2 from the germline V gene are SNHLY and FYNNEI. The CDR3 sequence is CASLGQGTDTQYF. The CDR3 DNA reads as TGTGCCAGCCTGGGACAGGGAACAGATACGCAGTATTTT.

The gene calls are TRBV28 and TRBJ1-1; TRBD1 matches at 7 bases. The CDR3 runs 16 residues. Germline V gene sequence: CDR1 MDHEN, CDR2 SYDVKM. Trimming took 3 bases from V and 1 from J; bases not matched to a gene: 8. CDR3 DNA: TGTGCCAGCAGTTTCGGGACAGTCCCCAAGAACACTGAAGCTTTCTTT. Encoded protein: CASSFGTVPKNTEAFF.

This chain links TRBV11-2 with TRBJ2-1, with TRBD2 matching 7 bases. This CDR3 comprises 16 residues. Looked up from germline, CDR1 is SGHAT and CDR2 is FQNNGV. Unmatched junction bases numbered 8, after V lost 6 bases and J lost 0 bases. CDR3 coding DNA: TGTGCCAGCAGACAACCAGCGGGATTCTCCTACAATGAGCAGTTCTTC. Protein sequence: CASRQPAGFSYNEQFF.

In its sample, this clone was seen a few times. This chain joins TRBV19 and TRBJ1-2; D remains unclear. Germline assignment: CDR1 LNHDA and CDR2 SQIVND (reference sequence). This CDR3 has 12 amino acids. V gave up 4 bases and J gave up 8 bases, with 11 bases separating them. CDR3 region: CASSKEELGYTF. The CDR3 DNA is TGTGCCAGTAGTAAAGAGGAGCTGGGCTACACCTTC.

The chain links TRBV19 to TRBJ2-7; D is possibly TRBD1 (6 bases). Germline V gene lookup returns CDR1 LNHDA and CDR2 SQIVND (reference sequence). The CDR3 extends over 15 amino acids. V lost 0 bases and J lost 7, with 16 bases in between. The CDR3 coding sequence is TGTGCCAGTAGTATAGACCCGACCGGACAGAGGGAGCAGTACTTC. Encoded protein: CASSIDPTGQREQYF.